Included here is one TCR beta chain sequence, with context. The target antigen is unknown. The data originate from a study of early T cells in non-severe SARS-CoV-2 infection. Turning to the study itself: It was bulk RNA from unsorted whole blood that was sequenced, and the chains were unpaired.

Study conclusions and caveats: VDJdb-based matching was biased toward anti-spike CD8 responses and missed private and CD4 specificities.

Unique molecular identifiers (one per individual cDNA molecule) were attached. TCRdb ran MiXCR on the 5' RACE reads and lists one entry per CDR3 protein. In the table there are over 85,000 distinct CDR3 sequences, roughly 15% of which are singletons. The germline CDR1 and CDR2 sequences are SEHNR and FQNEAQ (reference sequence). The CDR3 totals 16 residues. Trimming at V came to 5 bases and at J to 0 bases, leaving 5 bases not matched to a gene. The TCR originated in an adult who was a healthcare worker with PCR-confirmed SARS-CoV-2 infection or an uninfected control (not recorded which). The chain uses TRBV7-9 and TRBJ2-7; 12 nucleotides align to TRBD2. Sequencing was performed on whole blood. DNA of the CDR3: TGTGCCAGCAGCCCGCCGACTAGCGGGAGCTCCTACGAGCAGTACTTC. Protein: CASSPPTSGSSYEQYF.